A selection of T cell receptor beta chains follows, all from one sample in a study of T cells in Graves' hyperthyroidism and ophthalmopathy. TCRdb reprocessed the multiplex PCR reads with MiXCR, giving one entry per CDR3 protein. The table shows over 350,000 distinct CDR3 sequences, with roughly 20% occurring only once. The material sequenced was blood. These receptor sequences come from a man aged 18 to 30 with Graves' ophthalmopathy. Each CDR3 is given with its conserved first and last residue. A D gene is named only where the DNA matches it firmly. Where a row states a size, it is once, few, many or the class of an expanded clone; other rows omit it.

d_gene	v_gene	abundance	j_gene	CDR3nt	CDR3aa
-	TRBV11-1	many	TRBJ1-2	TGTGCCAGCAGCCATGCAGGGACCTCATCGGAGGGCTACACCTTC	CASSHAGTSSEGYTF
TRBD2	TRBV11-2	few	TRBJ2-3	TGTGCCAGCAGCCCATTTTATTTACTAGCGGCTGCGGATACGCAGTATTTT	CASSPFYLLAAADTQYF
TRBD2	TRBV12-3/TRBV12-4	few	TRBJ2-2	TGTGCCAGCAGTTCTAGCGGGGGGAAGCTGTTTTTT	CASSSSGGKLFF
-	TRBV9	few	TRBJ1-1	TGTGCCAGCAGCGTGGATGGTACCCTCCTGAACACTGAAGCTTTCTTT	CASSVDGTLLNTEAFF
TRBD1	TRBV6-5	many	TRBJ2-3	TGTGCCAGCAGTTACGGGACAGTCACAGATACGCAGTATTTT	CASSYGTVTDTQYF
-	TRBV29-1	few	TRBJ1-1	TGCAGCGTTGTGACATACGGAGCTTTCTTT	CSVVTYGAFF
TRBD1	TRBV29-1	few	TRBJ1-1	TGCAGCGTTTACGAGACAGGGGGGCGGGTGAACACTGAAGCTTTCTTT	CSVYETGGRVNTEAFF
TRBD1	TRBV15	-	TRBJ1-5	TGTGCCACCAGCAAGGGACAGGGGGCGGGCGGCAATCAGCCCCAGCATTTT	CATSKGQGAGGNQPQHF
TRBD2	TRBV7-9	few	TRBJ2-1	TGTGCCAGCAGTCGGGACTCTAGCGGGGGGGCCGGGGTAGAGTTCTTC	CASSRDSSGGAGVEFF
-	TRBV18	once	TRBJ2-2	TGTGCCAGCTCCCCTATCGACGGTCACACCGGGGAGCTGTTTTTT	CASSPIDGHTGELFF
-	TRBV6-2/TRBV6-3	-	TRBJ2-7	TGTGCCAGCAGTTACCGACGGGGGGCCTTATACGAGCAGTACTTC	CASSYRRGALYEQYF
-	TRBV5-1	few	TRBJ2-1	TGCGCCAGCAGCTGGACAGACTCCTACAATGAGCAGTTCTTC	CASSWTDSYNEQFF
TRBD2	TRBV11-3	once	TRBJ2-7	TGTGCCAGCAGCACATCCGGGACTAGCTACGAGCAGTACTTC	CASSTSGTSYEQYF
-	TRBV20-1	many	TRBJ1-2	TGCAGTGCTAGAGTTTCACCCGGGGCCTATGGCTACACCTTC	CSARVSPGAYGYTF
-	TRBV24-1	many	TRBJ2-1	TGTGCCACCAGCGAGGGGTGGAATGAGCAGTTCTTC	CATSEGWNEQFF
TRBD1	TRBV12-3/TRBV12-4	-	TRBJ2-3	TGTGCCAGCAGTTTAGGACAGGGGGCGCGAGATACGCAGTATTTT	CASSLGQGARDTQYF
TRBD2	TRBV2	-	TRBJ2-7	TGTGCCAGCAGTGGGACTAGCGGGAGGGTATACTACGAGCAGTACTTC	CASSGTSGRVYYEQYF
TRBD2	TRBV4-1	few	TRBJ2-3	TGCGCCAGCAGCCCCTCGACTAGCGGGGGGTTCACAGATACGCAGTATTTT	CASSPSTSGGFTDTQYF
-	TRBV7-2	-	TRBJ2-7	TGTGCCAGCAGCTCCCCGTTTACGGGGCCCTACGAGCAGTACTTC	CASSSPFTGPYEQYF
-	TRBV6-1	-	TRBJ1-5	TGTGCCAGCAGTAGGGGAGCGGGTGGCAATCAGCCCCAGCATTTT	CASSRGAGGNQPQHF
-	TRBV15	-	TRBJ2-5	TGTGCCACCAGCAGAGTCCGGGGGACCCAGTACTTC	CATSRVRGTQYF
TRBD1	TRBV29-1	-	TRBJ2-1	TGCAGCGTTAGACAGGGGGCCAGCTCCTACAATGAGCAGTTCTTC	CSVRQGASSYNEQFF
TRBD2	TRBV29-1	-	TRBJ2-5	TGCAGCGTTGGAATCGCGGGAGGACGGGAGACCCAGTACTTC	CSVGIAGGRETQYF
-	TRBV6-1	-	TRBJ1-2	TGTGCCAGCAGGCCGGACGGCCCCGTCGGGGGCTACACCTTC	CASRPDGPVGGYTF
-	TRBV7-6	many	TRBJ2-5	TGTGCCAGCAGCCCGAACCTTCGGACAGCAGAGACCCAGTACTTC	CASSPNLRTAETQYF
-	TRBV7-9	-	TRBJ2-3	TGTGCCAGCAGCTCCGGGGACTTTGAGACAGATACGCAGTATTTT	CASSSGDFETDTQYF
-	TRBV30	few	TRBJ1-4	TGTGCCTGGAGACTGGGCAGATCTAATGAAAAACTGTTTTTT	CAWRLGRSNEKLFF
TRBD2	TRBV7-8	-	TRBJ2-2	TGTGCCAGCAGCCCGGGACTAGCGGGAGAGAACACCGGGGAGCTGTTTTTT	CASSPGLAGENTGELFF
TRBD1	TRBV2	many	TRBJ2-1	TGTGCCAGCAGCGGACAGGGGGTCTACAATGAGCAGTTCTTC	CASSGQGVYNEQFF